This T cell receptor (beta chain) was captured in a study of blood T cell repertoires in COVID-19. Study-wide background: T cells, B-cell-depleted T cells, or PBMCs provided the cDNA or gDNA that served as material.

The germline CDR1 and CDR2 sequences are SEHNR and FQNEAQ (reference sequence). The CDR3 consists of 11 residues. Trimming removed 10 bases from V and 2 bases from J, with 9 bases in between. Authors' analysis steps: From reference gene primer amplification, estimates of nucleated cell counts were derived. Sequencing was performed with immunoSEQ multiplex PCR; in TCRdb, only in-frame clones are kept and a portion is missing. V and J calls and clone size are as listed in that table; D and trimming were resolved from the DNA. The sample has fewer than 500,000 clones; about 89% are singletons. There are a few counts of this clone.

Sequenced input: peripheral blood. This receptor was taken from a woman under 40 with acute or convalescent COVID-19. The chain uses TRBV7-9 and TRBJ2-7, with D maybe TRBD1 (6 bases). The CDR3 here is CATRTAYEQYF. DNA of the CDR3: TGTGCCACCAGGACAGCCTACGAGCAGTACTTC.